What follows are 14 T cell receptor beta chains derived from one specimen sequenced in a study of blood T cells in healthy people across ages (dated by TCRdb to about 2015). Libraries were constructed by 5' RACE. Sequenced on an Illumina HiSeq 2500. A second 7 to 11 cycle PCR used a sample-barcoded 5' primer and a J-beta primer mix. The raw public data were reprocessed by TCRdb itself: fastp quality trimming at Q25, MiXCR clonotype calling, in-frame beta chains only. Every distinct CDR3 protein forms one entry, paired with its most common genes and DNA. This sample lists about 650,000 distinct CDR3 sequences; approximately 31% were detected once. In total, the top ten clones hold just over 15% of the sample. The sequenced material came from blood. Receptors were obtained from an elderly woman in good health. Donor details come from another sample of the same person, matched by shared clones.

This clonotype was seen at least ten times. The chain has TRBV5-1 and TRBJ1-1; D ambiguous. Trimming took off 0 bases at V and 3 bases at J, with 9 bases between the two ends. The CDR3 has 14 amino acids. CDR1 and CDR2 (germline): SGHRS, YFSETQ. CDR3 protein: CASSLGDGDTEAFF. In DNA, the CDR3 is TGCGCCAGCAGCTTGGGAGACGGAGACACTGAAGCTTTCTTT.

This chain uses TRBV6-1 with TRBJ1-5; D not certain. The CDR3 totals 12 residues. Trimming removed 6 bases from V and 1 base from J, with 4 bases in between. In germline, CDR1 is MNHNS, CDR2 SASEGT. CDR3 sequence: CASRTSNQPQHF. In DNA, the CDR3 is TGTGCCAGCAGGACGAGCAATCAGCCCCAGCATTTT.

This clonotype was seen many times. The J gene is TRBJ2-7, the V gene TRBV29-1; TRBD2 is a possible D gene (6 bases). The germline gives CDR1 SQVTM, CDR2 ANQGSEA. There are 13 residues in the CDR3. V was pared by 3 bases and J by 0 bases, with 9 bases between. The CDR3 loop reads CSVDDGSSYEQYF. The CDR3 nucleotides read TGCAGCGTTGATGACGGGAGCTCCTACGAGCAGTACTTC.

This clonotype was seen many times. This chain links TRBV7-8 with TRBJ1-2; D not certain. Per germline, CDR1 SGHVS and CDR2 FQNEAQ. The CDR3 runs to 15 residues. V was pared by 1 base and J by 6 bases, with 15 bases between. The CDR3 bases are TGTGCCAGCAGCTTAGGTGGCACCACCACGGATGGCTACACCTTC. Protein: CASSLGGTTTDGYTF.

As regards this clonotype: One end of the junction varies from germline; a read error may be responsible. The chain is built from TRBV7-9 and TRBJ2-1; D gene unclear. This CDR3 is 14 amino acids long. Germline V lookup: CDR1 SEHNR, CDR2 FQNEAQ (reference sequence). This CDR3 is CASSLQLPYNEQLF. CDR3 nucleotides: TGTGCCAGCAGCTTACAGTTACCCTACAATGAGCAGTTATTC.

This clonotype was observed at least ten times. This rearrangement joins TRBV12-3 or TRBV12-4 to TRBJ2-1; the match to TRBD2 covers 15 bases. The CDR3 contains 15 residues. V shed 5 bases, J shed 6 bases, and the junction held 2 bases outside the gene matches. This CDR3 is CASSGLAGGPNEQFF. Here the CDR3 DNA reads TGTGCCAGCAGTGGACTAGCGGGGGGGCCCAATGAGCAGTTCTTC.

This clonotype was counted ten times or more. V gene TRBV20-1 combines with J gene TRBJ2-3, with TRBD1 identical over 11 bases. This CDR3 region has 14 residues. The germline CDR1 and CDR2 sequences are DFQATT and SNEGSKA (reference sequence). V lost 5 bases, J lost 3 bases, and 4 bases stayed unmatched. This CDR3 reads CSAGGQGVTDTQYF. CDR3 nucleotide sequence: TGCAGTGCTGGGGGACAGGGGGTTACAGATACGCAGTATTTT.

This clonotype occurred many times. The V call is TRBV20-1, the J call TRBJ2-1; tentative D call: TRBD2 (5 bases). Germline CDR1 and CDR2: DFQATT and SNEGSKA (reference sequence). There are 14 residues in the CDR3. Trimming stripped 6 bases from V and 9 bases from J, with 21 bases between. CDR3 nucleotides: TGCAGTGCCCCTCCCCACCAGCGGTCCGCTGAGCAGTTCTTC. It encodes CSAPPHQRSAEQFF.

This clonotype was observed many times. DNA for the CDR3: TGTGCCAGCAGCTTGTTCCGGGACTGGGCCTACGAGCAGTACTTC. Protein: CASSLFRDWAYEQYF. The genes are TRBV5-6 and TRBJ2-7, with TRBD2 as a possible D gene (6 bases). The CDR3 is 15 amino acids. Trimming left V 1 base short and J 2 bases short, with 13 bases between. The V gene's germline CDR1 is SGHDT and CDR2 YYEEEE.

Concerning this clonotype itself: This may be a read error, as it is one base from a much larger clone. V and J are TRBV5-5 and TRBJ2-7, with a possible D match to TRBD2 (5 bases). In germline, CDR1 is SGHKS, CDR2 YYEKEE (reference sequence). The CDR3 loop spans 15 amino acids. This chain's CDR3 is CAGSFSLTSYHEQYF. The CDR3, as DNA: TGTGCCGGCAGCTTCTCCCTTACTAGTTACCACGAGCAGTACTTC. The whole variable domain, filled in from reference TRBV5-5 and TRBJ2-7, reads DAGVTQSPTHLIKTRGQQVTLRCSPISGHKSVSWYQQVLGQGPQFIFQYYEKEERGRGNFPDRFSARQFPNYSSELNVNALLLGDSALYLCAGSFSLTSYHEQYFGPGTRLTVT.

At least ten counts were recorded for this clonotype. An end of the junction differs from the germline gene, which may be a read error. The V gene is TRBV7-7, the J gene TRBJ2-3; weak D call: TRBD2 (7 bases). Per the germline V gene, CDR1 is SSHAT and CDR2 is FNYEAQ (reference sequence). This CDR3 contains 15 residues. The CDR3, as DNA: TGTGCTAGCAGCTTAGACGGGGGGCCCACAGATACGCAGTATTTT. This codes for CASSLDGGPTDTQYF.

Comment on this clonotype: A read error is possible here, since a much larger clone lies one base away. This sequence joins TRBV5-5 and TRBJ2-5; D perhaps matches TRBD1 (5 bases). V lost 2 bases and J lost 11, with 19 bases in between. Looked up from germline, CDR1 is SGHKS and CDR2 is YYEKEE (reference sequence). The CDR3 contains 14 residues. The CDR3 loop reads CASSFDTTDSEQYF. DNA of the CDR3: TGTGCCAGCAGCTTTGACACTACAGACAGTGAGCAGTACTTC. Full variable domain (missing parts from reference TRBV5-5 and TRBJ2-5): DAGVTQSPTHLIKTRGQQVTLRCSPISGHKSVSWYQQVLGQGPQFIFQYYEKEERGRGNFPDRFSARQFPNYSSELNVNALLLGDSALYLCASSFDTTDSEQYFGPGTRLLVL.

This clonotype was detected many times. CDR3 nucleotide sequence: TGTGCCAGCAACAACCCAGGCCTACAAGAGACCCAGTACTTC. Residues: CASNNPGLQETQYF. The chain couples TRBV5-5 to TRBJ2-5; D is ambiguous. Germline V gives CDR1 SGHKS, CDR2 YYEKEE (reference sequence). The ends were cut back, 6 bases at V and 2 bases at J, with 14 bases in the middle. The CDR3 is 14 residues long.

The V gene is TRBV7-2, the J gene TRBJ2-7; 11 bases line up with TRBD1. In germline, CDR1 is SGHTA, CDR2 FQGNSA. This CDR3 has 14 residues. The junction had 0 bases not matched to a gene; V was cut back by 0 bases and J by 5 bases. In DNA, the CDR3 is TGTGCCAGCAGCTTAGCGGGACAGGGGGACGAGCAGTACTTC. Protein sequence: CASSLAGQGDEQYF.